This T cell receptor beta chain is drawn from a study of T cells in Graves' hyperthyroidism and ophthalmopathy (dated by TCRdb to the late 2010s). With respect to the entire study: Peripheral blood samples were taken at the time of initial diagnosis, prior to any treatment. To identify TCR V-J signatures that set the groups apart, the researchers used a discovery cohort of about a hundred patients, made up of around 42 with Graves' ophthalmopathy and about 60 with stable Graves' hyperthyroidism. Thyroid tissue and blood T-cell repertoires from several Graves' hyperthyroidism patients were also compared in the study. According to the paper, TCR Vbeta CDR3 sequencing was carried out on over 130 peripheral blood samples, which came from fewer than 50 ophthalmopathy, 75 to 80 hyperthyroidism and roughly 17 progressor patients. For training and testing, the 100 or so patients in the discovery cohort were randomly divided in a 7:3 ratio. After sampling, hyperthyroidism patients received methimazole starting at 30 mg daily, and ophthalmopathy patients received high-dose intravenous methylprednisolone. Prospective prediction of ophthalmopathy was tested in an independent validation cohort consisting of fewer than 20 hyperthyroidism patients and more than 15 patients who later progressed to ophthalmopathy. Study-wide findings and limitations: No statistical method was used to fix the sample size in advance, and group allocation was not hidden from the investigators. Most expanded thyroid clonotypes (frequency above 0.001) were also detected in blood, suggesting blood repertoires may reflect thyroid immune responses. In validation, the model predicted progression to ophthalmopathy a median of around six months before onset, with approximately 70% sensitivity and 72.22% specificity. Ophthalmopathy was separated from stable hyperthyroidism by a 13 V-J signature model, with approximately 90% sensitivity and around 81% specificity obtained in cross-validation and 80%/75% obtained in testing.

This clonotype showed up many times. This receptor's antigen is unknown. No much larger clone is present one base from it, and per-base qualities are unavailable. The hyperthyroidism patients were between 18 and 65 years old and newly diagnosed, with a disease duration of less than 2 months. The study excluded patients with uncontrolled infections, other autoimmune diseases, pregnancy or lactation. Diagnoses relied on clinical symptoms, serum thyroxine and TRAb, thyroid ultrasound and orbital computed tomography. For progressor patients, blood was drawn at the first diagnosis of hyperthyroidism, before any ophthalmopathy symptoms had appeared. PBMCs were separated from about 10 ml of fresh peripheral blood using Ficoll-Paque density gradient centrifugation. Progressor patients were first diagnosed with Graves' hyperthyroidism and then developed ophthalmopathy during follow-up. Trizol reagent was used to extract total RNA, and RNA quality was then checked on an Agilent 2100 Bioanalyzer.

Amplification of TCR beta CDR3 regions was carried out from RNA transcripts. For the first round of RT-PCR on the TCR CDR3, the HTBI primer set was used together with the Qiagen OneStep RT-PCR kit. The libraries were constructed in a second round of multiplex PCR and then size-selected and purified. Libraries were sequenced paired-end with 100 bp reads on an Illumina HiSeq2000. The authors processed their data as follows. SOAPnuke was used to process the raw data, removing reads that contained adapters or uncalled bases, had a mean Phred below 15, or lacked an exact match to the constant primer or identifier. High-quality paired reads were merged using COPE v1.2.5, and each unique nucleotide sequence was defined as a clonotype. MiTCR v1.1 was used to align the clonotypes against IMGT TRBV, TRBD and TRBJ reference segments. Only V-J combinations with frequency above 0.0001, covering approximately 99% of repertoires, were analysed. The TCS score was defined as the ratio of F50 (clonal expansion) to E x V (chaos), calculated using BLOSUM62-based TCRdist between CDR3 peptides within each V-J. Welch's t-statistics and random forest reduced around 550 V-J features to roughly 13, which were used in a naive Bayes classifier (R e1071). TCRdb reworked the public reads: Q25 trimming with fastp, MiXCR clone assembly, productive beta chains retained. Every distinct CDR3 protein forms one entry, paired with its most common genes and DNA. TCRdb, not the original authors, processed these V and J calls. This sample comprises a few hundred thousand distinct CDR3 sequences, approximately 13% of them detected only once. The ten most abundant clones make up 5% to 7% of the sample.

At the junction V is shortened by 1 base and J by 6 bases, with 18 bases in between. Spanning cysteine to phenylalanine, the CDR3 consists of 16 amino acids. Left in the record is the CDR3 DNA by itself, 48 bases read in frame from the first base. From a lookup of the germline V gene, CDR1 and CDR2 are LGHNA and YNFKEQ. The chain employs TRBV4-2 and TRBJ2-5; TRBD2 is perhaps the D gene, given 6 matching bases. The sequence was obtained from a woman aged 25 to 39 with Graves' hyperthyroidism that later progressed to Graves' ophthalmopathy. The sequenced sample consisted of blood. The DNA sequence is as follows: TGTGCCAGCAGCCAAGGCGGGGTAGCCTCTTCAAAGACCCAGTACTTC. The translation is CASSQGGVASSKTQYF.